This T cell receptor beta chain stems from a study of blood T cell repertoires in COVID-19. Profiled with immunoSEQ multiplex PCR; TCRdb holds only in-frame clones, not every one. The sample shows about 210,000 clones, about four fifths of them seen only once. The sequencing input was peripheral blood. The clonotype comes from a woman in her forties or fifties with acute or convalescent COVID-19.

The CDR3 coding sequence is TGTGCCAGCAGCCCAACGGGACAGCCCACCGGGGAGCTGTTTTTT. It yields the protein CASSPTGQPTGELFF. The V gene is TRBV5-5, the J gene TRBJ2-2; 7 bases align to TRBD1. The germline gives CDR1 SGHKS, CDR2 YYEKEE (reference sequence). The CDR3 loop spans 15 amino acids. V shed 4 bases and J 4 bases; nucleotides not matched to a gene: 7.